Listed here are 23 T cell receptor beta chains from one sample, sequenced in a study of cytomegalovirus exposure and HLA in healthy donors. This table comes from immunoSEQ multiplex PCR, and its TCRdb copy is limited to in-frame clones, with some not included. The data contain 300,000 to 450,000 clones, approximately 90% of them singletons. Input material: PBMCs. These receptors came from a woman under 30 in good health and CMV-seronegative.

The genes are TRBV28 and TRBJ2-5; 7 bases are a match to TRBD2. This CDR3 region has 12 residues. Germline-derived CDR1 and CDR2 are MDHEN and SYDVKM. Trimming cost V 11 bases and J 2 bases; bases outside gene matches: 5. The CDR3 is CAAGTTQETQYF. In DNA form, the CDR3 reads TGTGCCGCCGGGACTACACAAGAGACCCAGTACTTC.

This sequence joins TRBV7-9 and TRBJ2-5; possible D gene TRBD1, 7 bases. Germline V gene sequence: CDR1 SEHNR, CDR2 FQNEAQ (reference sequence). CDR3 length equals 15 residues. V was cut by 5 bases and J by 4 bases, with 17 bases left in between. The CDR3 coding sequence is TGTGCCAGCAGCCTGCAGGGGGGCAGGACAGAGACCCAGTACTTC. Protein product: CASSLQGGRTETQYF.

This chain uses TRBV6-5 with TRBJ1-1; unclear D gene. Trimming pared 2 bases from V and 8 bases from J, leaving 9 bases between. The CDR3 loop spans 12 amino acids. Per germline, CDR1 MNHEY and CDR2 SVGAGI. As DNA, the CDR3 is TGTGCCAGCAGTTACGCCCCCGGGGAAGCTTTCTTT. Translating gives CASSYAPGEAFF.

The chain recombines TRBV7-9 with TRBJ1-1; the D gene is possibly TRBD1 (5 bases). CDR3 size: 11 residues. CDR1 is SEHNR, CDR2 FQNEAQ, per germline (reference sequence). V lost 1 base and J 8 bases, leaving 5 bases between the germline ends. The chain's CDR3 is CASSLEGEAFF. The CDR3 bases are TGTGCCAGCAGCTTAGAGGGGGAAGCTTTCTTT. Full variable domain (rest looked up from reference TRBV7-9 and TRBJ1-1): DTGVSQNPRHKITKRGQNVTFRCDPISEHNRLYWYRQTLGQGPEFLTYFQNEAQLEKSRLLSDRFSAERPKGSFSTLEIQRTEQGDSAMYLCASSLEGEAFFGQGTRLTVV.

The V gene is TRBV27, the J gene TRBJ1-2, with TRBD1 identical over 7 bases. Germline V gene data show CDR1 as MNHEY and CDR2 as SMNVEV (reference sequence). CDR3 length: 16 amino acids. V trimming: 6 bases; J trimming: 1 base; junction bases outside the gene matches: 11. This CDR3 reads CASRPIGTEVNYGYTF. The CDR3 region has the DNA TGTGCCAGCAGACCGATCGGGACAGAAGTTAACTATGGCTACACCTTC.

The J gene is TRBJ2-7, the V gene TRBV11-2; D not resolved. The CDR3 totals 13 residues. From germline, CDR1 is SGHAT and CDR2 FQNNGV. The V end was cut by 2 bases, the J end by 1 base, with 6 bases between. CDR3 DNA sequence: TGTGCCAGCAGCTTACAGGTTTCCTACGAGCAGTACTTC. Encoded protein: CASSLQVSYEQYF. Complete variable domain (other parts from reference TRBV11-2 and TRBJ2-7): EAGVAQSPRYKIIEKRQSVAFWCNPISGHATLYWYQQILGQGPKLLIQFQNNGVVDDSQLPKDRFSAERLKGVDSTLKIQPAKLEDSAVYLCASSLQVSYEQYFGPGTRLTVT.

The genes are TRBV7-3 and TRBJ2-5; D might be TRBD2 (5 bases). Germline V CDR1 and CDR2: SGHTA, FQGTGA. V was shortened by 5 bases and J by 2 bases, with 12 bases between the two germline ends. The CDR3 is 14 residues long. This CDR3 reads CASSAGSGQETQYF. The DNA for the CDR3 is TGTGCCAGCAGCGCTGGCTCGGGGCAAGAGACCCAGTACTTC.

The rearrangement links TRBV30 to TRBJ2-7; 7 positions match TRBD1. Trimming removed 5 bases from V and 7 bases from J; junction bases left unmatched: 14. This CDR3 contains 14 residues. CDR1 is GTSNPN, CDR2 SVGIG, per germline (reference sequence). The CDR3 spells CAWETYTGAQEQYF. Written as DNA, the CDR3 is TGTGCCTGGGAGACTTACACAGGGGCTCAAGAGCAGTACTTC. Using reference TRBV30 and TRBJ2-7 for the parts outside the CDR3, the full variable domain is SQTIHQWPATLVQPVGSPLSLECTVEGTSNPNLYWYRQAAGRGLQLLFYSVGIGQISSEVPQNLSASRPQDRQFILSSKKLLLSDSGFYLCAWETYTGAQEQYFGPGTRLTVT.

This chain connects TRBV7-3 to TRBJ1-1; D is undetermined. The CDR3 has 15 amino acids. The ends were cut back, 3 bases at V and 0 bases at J, with 11 bases in the middle. Germline V gene sequence: CDR1 SGHTA, CDR2 FQGTGA. Written as DNA, the CDR3 is TGTGCCAGCAGCTTGGGCACCACCTTGAACACTGAAGCTTTCTTT. Residues: CASSLGTTLNTEAFF. The full variable domain, in which reference TRBV7-3 and TRBJ1-1 provide the parts outside the CDR3, is GAGVSQTPSNKVTEKGKYVELRCDPISGHTALYWYRQSLGQGPEFLIYFQGTGAADDSGLPNDRFFAVRPEGSVSTLKIQRTERGDSAVYLCASSLGTTLNTEAFFGQGTRLTVV.

This chain joins TRBV5-1 and TRBJ1-6; 7 nucleotides agree with TRBD1. CDR1 and CDR2 from the germline V gene are SGHRS and YFSETQ. V trimming: 3 bases; J trimming: 9 bases; junction bases outside the gene matches: 6. This CDR3 contains 14 residues. CDR3 sequence: CASSSGQAGSPLHF. CDR3 in DNA: TGCGCCAGCAGCTCCGGACAGGCCGGTTCACCCCTCCACTTT. Based on the CDR3 plus reference TRBV5-1 and TRBJ1-6, the full variable domain is KAGVTQTPRYLIKTRGQQVTLSCSPISGHRSVSWYQQTPGQGLQFLFEYFSETQRNKGNFPGRFSGRQFSNSRSEMNVSTLELGDSALYLCASSSGQAGSPLHFGNGTRLTVT.

The CDR3 DNA follows: TGTGCCAGCAGCCGGCGGGCTAGCTCAACTAATGAAAAACTGTTTTTT. Residues: CASSRRASSTNEKLFF. The V and J genes are TRBV11-1 and TRBJ1-4; D remains unclear. This CDR3 region has 16 residues. V shed 5 bases and J shed 0 bases, with 13 bases lying between them. The germline V gene encodes CDR1 SGHAT and CDR2 FQDESV (reference sequence).

This clone occurred once. This chain connects TRBV5-4 to TRBJ2-1, with a weak D call TRBD1 (5 bases). Germline V CDR1 and CDR2: SGHNT, YYREEE (reference sequence). Trimming removed 4 bases from V and 6 bases from J, with 8 bases in between. CDR3 length equals 12 residues. The CDR3 loop reads CASSQGPNEQFF. DNA of the CDR3: TGTGCCAGCAGCCAGGGCCCCAATGAGCAGTTCTTC.

This chain's CDR3 is CASRDLQPGQYNSPLHF. The CDR3 nucleotides read TGTGCCAGCAGAGACCTACAACCGGGACAGTATAATTCACCCCTCCACTTT. The J gene is TRBJ1-6, the V gene TRBV2; 7 bases are a match to TRBD1. The CDR3 length is 17 residues. Germline V gene lookup returns CDR1 SNHLY and CDR2 FYNNEI. V was pared by 6 bases and J by 4 bases, with 12 bases of the junction left unmatched.

V gene TRBV2 combines with J gene TRBJ2-1; 12 bases fit TRBD2. Germline V lookup: CDR1 SNHLY, CDR2 FYNNEI. The CDR3 is made up of 14 amino acids. V lost 11 bases and J lost 12; bases outside the gene matches: 14. The CDR3 loop reads CAGTGLAGPGGQFF. The CDR3 coding sequence is TGTGCCGGAACGGGACTAGCGGGTCCCGGTGGGCAGTTCTTC.

The gene calls are TRBV27 and TRBJ2-7, with D possibly TRBD2 on 6 matching bases. The germline gives CDR1 MNHEY, CDR2 SMNVEV (reference sequence). The CDR3 runs to 15 residues. V was clipped by 2 bases and J by 0 bases, with 11 bases between them. In DNA, the CDR3 is TGTGCCAGCAGTTTAGGACTAACAAGCTCCTACGAGCAGTACTTC. This encodes CASSLGLTSSYEQYF.

The chain is built from TRBV25-1 and TRBJ2-7, with D possibly being TRBD2 (6 bases). The CDR3 is 13 residues long. The V and J ends lost 1 base and 2 bases respectively, with 6 bases between them. Germline CDR1 and CDR2: MGHDK and SYGVNS. CDR3: CASSESGAYEQYF. For the CDR3, the DNA is TGTGCCAGCAGTGAATCGGGGGCCTACGAGCAGTACTTC.

The chain couples TRBV9 to TRBJ1-2; D is undetermined. Germline V lookup: CDR1 SGDLS, CDR2 YYNGEE. The CDR3 contains 13 residues. Deletions cut 4 bases from V and 7 bases from J, with 14 bases between. The CDR3, as DNA: TGTGCCAGCAGCCCCCTAGGCGGGGTTGGCTACACCTTC. Translation: CASSPLGGVGYTF.

The rearrangement links TRBV5-1 to TRBJ2-1; 13 positions match TRBD2. In germline, CDR1 is SGHRS, CDR2 YFSETQ. CDR3 length: 15 amino acids. The V and J ends lost 3 bases and 8 bases, in that order; junction bases with no gene match: 5. In DNA form, the CDR3 reads TGCGCCAGCAGCTCGATACTAGCGGGAGGGGATGAGCAGTTCTTC. It yields the protein CASSSILAGGDEQFF.

V gene TRBV5-1 combines with J gene TRBJ2-7, with 8 bases matching TRBD1. Losses at the gene ends were 4 bases for V and 2 bases for J; bases not matched to a gene: 8. Germline V CDR1 and CDR2: SGHRS, YFSETQ. This CDR3 region has 15 residues. The CDR3 nucleotides are TGCGCCAGCAGCCCAGGGACAGGAATTACCTACGAGCAGTACTTC. It translates to CASSPGTGITYEQYF. The full variable domain, its missing parts supplied by reference TRBV5-1 and TRBJ2-7, is KAGVTQTPRYLIKTRGQQVTLSCSPISGHRSVSWYQQTPGQGLQFLFEYFSETQRNKGNFPGRFSGRQFSNSRSEMNVSTLELGDSALYLCASSPGTGITYEQYFGPGTRLTVT.

This chain uses TRBV10-1 with TRBJ2-7; D might be TRBD1 (7 bases). Trimming stripped 5 bases from V and 7 bases from J, with 21 bases between. Germline lookup yields CDR1 WNHNN and CDR2 SYGVQD (reference sequence). The CDR3 sequence is 15 residues long. The CDR3: CASSLSTGMGGEQYF. The DNA for the CDR3 is TGCGCCAGCAGTCTTTCGACAGGGATGGGGGGTGAGCAGTACTTC.

This clone was counted a few times. This chain links TRBV4-1 with TRBJ1-5; 7 bases map to TRBD1. With 1 base clipped from V and 9 bases from J, the junction kept 6 bases outside the gene matches. The CDR3 loop spans 14 amino acids. CDR1 and CDR2 from the germline V gene are MGHRA and YSYEKL. CDR3 coding DNA: TGCGCCAGCAGCCAAGGACAGGGCACCTTGCCCCAGCATTTT. Translation gives CASSQGQGTLPQHF.

This chain uses TRBV19 with TRBJ1-5; D might be TRBD1 (5 bases). The CDR3 is made up of 14 amino acids. Germline assignment: CDR1 LNHDA and CDR2 SQIVND (reference sequence). V was shortened by 3 bases and J by 7 bases, with 13 bases between the two germline ends. CDR3: CASSILGGGQPQHF. In DNA, the CDR3 is TGTGCCAGTAGTATTTTGGGCGGGGGACAGCCCCAGCATTTT.

This chain uses TRBV9 with TRBJ2-3; D might be TRBD2 (6 bases). CDR1 is SGDLS, CDR2 YYNGEE, per germline. V lost 0 bases and J lost 1, with 12 bases in between. The CDR3 has 16 amino acids. CDR3 bases: TGTGCCAGCAGCGTAGGCTCTCCGGGGGGCACAGATACGCAGTATTTT. Translating gives CASSVGSPGGTDTQYF.